These 19 T cell receptor beta chains originate from one sample sequenced in a study of beta chain features in type 1 diabetes. TCRB transcripts that were expressed got sequenced, as all of the isolated RNA had been reverse transcribed. Profiling relied on immunoSEQ multiplex PCR, and the TCRdb table lists in-frame clones only, not all of them. The sample contains 300,000 to 350,000 clones, roughly 8% of which appear only once. Sequenced material: central memory CD4+ T cells from blood. All receptors come from a woman aged 18-30 years in good health.

The chain recombines TRBV11-1 with TRBJ2-6; 7 bases are a match to TRBD1. The CDR3 consists of 16 residues. Germline CDR1 reads SGHAT; CDR2 reads FQDESV (reference sequence). V was clipped by 8 bases and J by 4 bases; unmatched bases: 11. The CDR3: CASRARGIGGANVLTF. The DNA for the CDR3 is TGTGCCAGCCGGGCCAGGGGGATTGGCGGGGCCAACGTCCTGACTTTC.

In its sample, this clone was seen a few times. The rearrangement uses TRBV28 and TRBJ2-1; D perhaps matches TRBD2 (7 bases). CDR1 and CDR2 (germline): MDHEN, SYDVKM. The CDR3 is 14 amino acids. V dropped 4 bases and J dropped 7 bases, with 14 bases sitting between them. The CDR3 loop reads CASSSQGGANEQFF. CDR3 in DNA: TGTGCCAGCAGTTCTCAAGGGGGGGCGAATGAGCAGTTCTTC.

V is TRBV6-6 and J is TRBJ1-1; tentative D call: TRBD1 (5 bases). The germline CDR1 and CDR2 sequences are MNHNY and SVGAGI (reference sequence). V dropped 2 bases and J dropped 1 base, with 14 bases sitting between them. The CDR3 covers 16 residues. The CDR3 nucleotides read TGTGCCAGCAGTTACGGGCACCAGAGGGGGAACACTGAAGCTTTCTTT. It encodes CASSYGHQRGNTEAFF.

The chain employs TRBV11-2 and TRBJ2-1; D perhaps matches TRBD2 (6 bases). The V end lost 5 bases, the J end lost 0 bases, and 11 bases lay between the germline ends. The V gene's germline CDR1 is SGHAT and CDR2 FQNNGV. The CDR3 consists of 15 residues. CDR3 sequence: CASSPRESSYNEQFF. The CDR3 nucleotides read TGTGCCAGCAGCCCTCGGGAGAGCTCCTACAATGAGCAGTTCTTC.

This clone was observed a few times. The chain employs TRBV2 and TRBJ2-5, with D perhaps TRBD2 (6 bases). The CDR3 runs to 17 residues. V was clipped by 1 base and J by 4 bases, with 19 bases between them. CDR1 SNHLY and CDR2 FYNNEI come from the germline V gene. The CDR3 region has the DNA TGTGCCAGCAGTGAAGAGGCGAGCGGGCTGGGGGGAGAGACCCAGTACTTC. Protein sequence: CASSEEASGLGGETQYF.

This clone came up many times. The chain is built from TRBV7-2 and TRBJ2-7, with 9 bases identical to TRBD1. V was clipped by 5 bases and J by 6 bases; unmatched bases: 8. The germline V gene has CDR1 SGHTA and CDR2 FQGNSA. The CDR3 totals 14 residues. The CDR3 coding sequence is TGTGCCAGCAGCCCCGTCCGGGACAGGGCCGAGCAGTACTTC. This sequence encodes CASSPVRDRAEQYF. Complete variable domain (other parts from reference TRBV7-2 and TRBJ2-7): GAGVSQSPSNKVTEKGKDVELRCDPISGHTALYWYRQSLGQGLEFLIYFQGNSAPDKSGLPSDRFSAERTGGSVSTLTIQRTQQEDSAVYLCASSPVRDRAEQYFGPGTRLTVT.

With respect to this clone: The same CDR3 also results from other DNA sequences found in this sample. The rearrangement uses TRBV7-8 and TRBJ2-7, with D tentatively TRBD1 (6 bases). V lost 4 bases and J lost 2, with 9 bases in between. The length of the CDR3 is 13 residues. CDR1 is SGHVS, CDR2 FQNEAQ, per germline. This CDR3 is CASSSDRTYEQYF. DNA for the CDR3: TGTGCCAGCAGCTCCGACAGGACCTACGAGCAGTACTTC.

A few counts support this clone. The V call is TRBV2, the J call TRBJ1-5; D unresolved. With 2 bases removed from V and 0 bases from J, the gap between germline ends came to 5 bases. This CDR3 is built from 14 residues. The V gene's germline CDR1 is SNHLY and CDR2 FYNNEI. DNA of the CDR3: TGTGCCAGCAGTGAATTCCATAGCAATCAGCCCCAGCATTTT. Its protein is CASSEFHSNQPQHF.

The chain couples TRBV29-1 to TRBJ1-2; D is undetermined. V lost 6 bases and J 1 base, leaving 15 bases between the germline ends. The CDR3 is 14 residues long. CDR1 is SQVTM and CDR2 is ANQGSEA in the germline V gene. The CDR3 reads CSVPNPPDNYGYTF. For the CDR3, the DNA is TGCAGCGTGCCCAATCCTCCCGATAACTATGGCTACACCTTC.

This clone was detected a few times. CDR3 coding DNA: TGTGCCAGCTCGGCGGGTAACCTGGGGAAAGCTTTCTTT. As protein: CASSAGNLGKAFF. The genes are TRBV18 and TRBJ1-1; D unresolved. The CDR3 sequence is 13 residues long. Germline V gene data show CDR1 as KGHSH and CDR2 as LQKENI. V lost 6 bases, J lost 9 bases, and 17 bases lay in between.

This clone was counted between two and nine times. The chain combines TRBV18 with TRBJ1-2, with D perhaps TRBD1 (6 bases). The CDR3 is 13 amino acids. Germline-derived CDR1 and CDR2 are KGHSH and LQKENI. Trimming took off 3 bases at V and 4 bases at J, with 9 bases between the two ends. CDR3 region: CASSPGGFYGYTF. The DNA of the CDR3 is TGTGCCAGCTCACCTGGGGGCTTCTATGGCTACACCTTC.

This chain connects TRBV2 to TRBJ2-2; a weak D match, TRBD1 (6 bases). The CDR3 is 14 residues long. V was shortened by 5 bases and J by 1 base, with 8 bases between the two germline ends. Germline values: CDR1 SNHLY, CDR2 FYNNEI. Written as DNA, the CDR3 is TGTGCCAGCAGTAAGGGACAGAACACCGGGGAGCTGTTTTTT. Its protein product is CASSKGQNTGELFF.

This clone appeared a few times. This rearrangement joins TRBV5-6 to TRBJ1-2; D unresolved. The V gene lost 3 bases and the J gene lost 2 bases, with 8 bases spanning the gap. Germline CDR1 and CDR2: SGHDT and YYEEEE. This CDR3 is 13 amino acids long. CDR3 bases: TGTGCCAGCAGCTCGCCCTCGAACTATGGCTACACCTTC. As protein: CASSSPSNYGYTF.

This clone occurred once. The chain uses TRBV5-1 and TRBJ2-2; D not resolved. This CDR3 has 16 residues. The germline V gene encodes CDR1 SGHRS and CDR2 YFSETQ. Trimming took 4 bases from V and 0 from J, leaving 13 bases between them. The CDR3 here is CASSLPLVANTGELFF. The CDR3 coding sequence is TGCGCCAGCAGCCTACCACTCGTCGCGAACACCGGGGAGCTGTTTTTT.

This clone was seen repeatedly, ten times or more. The chain uses TRBV10-3 and TRBJ2-7, with 13 bases fitting TRBD2. This CDR3 is 14 amino acids long. The V gene end was trimmed by 6 bases and the J gene end by 4 bases; junction bases not matched to a gene: 3. In germline, CDR1 is ENHRY, CDR2 SYGVKD. The CDR3 is CAIRRTSGSYEQYF. The CDR3 DNA follows: TGTGCCATCAGAAGGACTAGCGGGAGTTACGAGCAGTACTTC.

There are a few counts of this clone. This chain uses TRBV7-2 with TRBJ2-5; TRBD2 aligns across 7 bases. J was trimmed by 9 bases and V by 3 bases; bases with no gene match: 7. Germline CDR1 and CDR2: SGHTA and FQGNSA. CDR3 size: 13 residues. In nucleotides, the CDR3 is TGTGCCAGCAGCTTGTTGGCTAGCGGTTCCCAGTACTTC. It is translated as CASSLLASGSQYF.

The CDR3 DNA is TGTGCCAGCAGTGAATATAGAGCTCCCGGGGAGCTGTTTTTT. It encodes CASSEYRAPGELFF. The chain combines TRBV2 with TRBJ2-2; D gene ambiguous. Trimming shortened V by 2 bases and J by 6 bases, and 10 bases separated the two germline ends. This CDR3 has 14 residues. CDR1 and CDR2 (germline): SNHLY, FYNNEI.

CDR3 coding DNA: TGTGCCAGCAGCCAAGTGTCGAGTAATGAGCAGTTCTTC. It yields the protein CASSQVSSNEQFF. This chain joins TRBV4-2 and TRBJ2-1; no clear D gene. Deletions cut 1 base from V and 7 bases from J, with 8 bases between. CDR1 is LGHNA, CDR2 YNFKEQ, per germline. The CDR3 is made up of 13 amino acids.

This clone was observed at least ten times. The DNA for the CDR3 is TGTGCCAGCAGGGGCGATGGGGAGACCCAGTACTTC. Translating it yields CASRGDGETQYF. The chain carries TRBV10-3 and TRBJ2-5; maybe TRBD1 (6 bases). Germline values: CDR1 ENHRY, CDR2 SYGVKD. Deletions cut 10 bases from V and 5 bases from J, with 14 bases between. The CDR3 spans 12 residues.